The clone carrying this T cell receptor (beta chain) was seen ten or more times. Its cognate antigen is unknown. The sample is drawn from a study of T cells in Graves' hyperthyroidism and ophthalmopathy. The study, taken as a whole, reports: A median approximately 6.8 months before onset, the model predicted ophthalmopathy.

V dropped 4 bases and J dropped 5 bases, with 11 bases sitting between them. Germline V gives CDR1 SGHVS, CDR2 FQNEAQ. There are 13 residues in the CDR3. Amplified TCR beta CDR3 regions came from RNA transcripts. The primer set for the first-round RT-PCR of the TCR CDR3 was HTBI. TCRdb analysed the multiplex PCR reads with MiXCR anew, one entry per CDR3 protein. The table has under 650,000 distinct CDR3 sequences, 15% to 20% seen once. The chain employs TRBV7-8 and TRBJ2-5; no firm D call. The sequencing sample was made of blood. The clonotype comes from a woman between 25 and 40 years old with Graves' hyperthyroidism. The CDR3 DNA is TGTGCCAGCAGCTCTCGGTGGCGGGAGACCCAGTACTTC. Translation: CASSSRWRETQYF.